These 27 T cell receptor beta chains were all obtained from the same sample, sequenced in a study of T cells after yellow fever vaccination. MiXCR, run by TCRdb on the 5' RACE reads, gives a single entry per CDR3 protein. The table includes roughly 250,000 distinct CDR3 sequences, roughly 13% detected once. The sample consisted of CD4+ T cells sorted from PBMCs, taken 45 days after the yellow fever booster vaccination. These receptor sequences come from a man aged 30 to 45 who received the YFV17D yellow fever vaccine.

This sequence joins TRBV10-3 and TRBJ2-5; D is undetermined. The CDR3 consists of 14 residues. Germline V CDR1 and CDR2: ENHRY, SYGVKD. V dropped 3 bases and J dropped 5 bases, with 13 bases sitting between them. In DNA, the CDR3 is TGTGCCATCAGTGATTGGAGTGGGCTGGAGACCCAGTACTTC. Translated: CAISDWSGLETQYF.

The J gene is TRBJ2-2, the V gene TRBV24-1; D remains ambiguous. Trimming took off 3 bases at V and 8 bases at J, with 12 bases between the two ends. The germline CDR1 and CDR2 sequences are KGHDR and SFDVKD. The length of the CDR3 is 14 residues. The DNA for the CDR3 is TGTGCCACCAGTGATGGAGCTCGGCGTGGGGAGCTGTTTTTT. Protein: CATSDGARRGELFF.

The V call is TRBV20-1, the J call TRBJ2-3; 7 bases are shared with TRBD2. This CDR3 is 16 amino acids long. V lost 6 bases to trimming and J lost 4 bases; unmatched junction nucleotides: 16. Germline CDR1 is DFQATT and CDR2 is SNEGSKA (reference sequence). CDR3 region: CSASGGASGKADTQYF. CDR3 in DNA: TGCAGTGCGTCGGGGGGAGCCAGCGGGAAAGCAGATACGCAGTATTTT.

Written as DNA, the CDR3 is TGTGCCAGCAGTGACCCTTCTGGACCCTACGAGCAGTACTTC. This codes for CASSDPSGPYEQYF. The chain employs TRBV27 and TRBJ2-7, with D unclear. Germline V lookup: CDR1 MNHEY, CDR2 SMNVEV (reference sequence). V was pared by 5 bases and J by 2 bases, with 13 bases between. The CDR3 consists of 14 residues.

At least ten counts were recorded for this clonotype. The rearrangement uses TRBV20-1 and TRBJ2-5, with D possibly matching TRBD1 (5 bases). This CDR3 comprises 14 residues. Trimming shortened V by 3 bases and J by 5 bases, and 16 bases separated the two germline ends. CDR1 and CDR2 (germline): DFQATT, SNEGSKA (reference sequence). CDR3 sequence: CSASLVVAGETQYF. CDR3 in DNA: TGCAGTGCTAGTCTGGTGGTAGCAGGGGAGACCCAGTACTTC.

The chain joins TRBV24-1 to TRBJ2-3; D not certain. Germline CDR1 is KGHDR and CDR2 is SFDVKD. V dropped 2 bases and J dropped 3 bases, with 11 bases sitting between them. This CDR3 spans 15 amino acids. The CDR3 region is CATSDSSSRTDTQYF. The CDR3 DNA reads as TGTGCCACCAGTGATTCCAGCTCTCGGACAGATACGCAGTATTTT.

This clonotype was counted a few times. This rearrangement joins TRBV7-9 to TRBJ2-1; 8 bases align to TRBD2. Germline CDR1 is SEHNR and CDR2 is FQNEAQ (reference sequence). The J segment lost 8 bases and the V segment lost 0 bases, leaving 6 bases of the junction unmatched. CDR3 size: 15 residues. The CDR3 nucleotides are TGTGCCAGCAGCTTAGCCCTTTTGACTAGCGATGAGCAGTTCTTC. Translated: CASSLALLTSDEQFF. Full variable domain (missing parts from reference TRBV7-9 and TRBJ2-1): DTGVSQNPRHKITKRGQNVTFRCDPISEHNRLYWYRQTLGQGPEFLTYFQNEAQLEKSRLLSDRFSAERPKGSFSTLEIQRTEQGDSAMYLCASSLALLTSDEQFFGPGTRLTVL.

This clonotype has a handful of counts. The chain carries TRBV12-3 or TRBV12-4 and TRBJ2-7; the D call may be TRBD1 or TRBD2 (5 bases each). The CDR3 is 14 residues long. V was cut by 4 bases and J by 8 bases, with 18 bases left in between. This CDR3 reads CASSWAYSTGQQYF. As DNA, the CDR3 is TGTGCCAGCAGTTGGGCCTATTCTACGGGGCAGCAGTACTTC.

The CDR3 coding sequence is TGCGCCAGCAGCCCTGCCGGGACAGGCTACGAGCAGTACTTC. Its protein product is CASSPAGTGYEQYF. This chain joins TRBV4-3 and TRBJ2-7, with 8 bases fitting TRBD1. CDR1 is LGHNA, CDR2 YSLEER, per germline. The CDR3 length is 14 residues. Trimming removed 4 bases from V and 3 bases from J; junction bases left unmatched: 5.

This clonotype has only a few counts. The J gene is TRBJ2-7, the V gene TRBV6-2 or TRBV6-3; TRBD2 agrees at 8 bases. CDR3 size: 13 residues. Per germline, CDR1 MNHEY and CDR2 SVGEGT. With V trimmed by 6 bases and J by 0 bases, 1 base remained unmatched. The CDR3 coding sequence is TGTGCCAGCAGACTAGCGGACTCCTACGAGCAGTACTTC. Protein: CASRLADSYEQYF.

This clonotype was observed a handful of times. The rearrangement links TRBV6-5 to TRBJ2-5; no clear D gene. CDR1 and CDR2 (germline): MNHEY, SVGAGI. CDR3 length equals 15 residues. V was clipped by 0 bases and J by 1 base, with 9 bases between them. The CDR3 DNA is TGTGCCAGCAGTTACTCGAACGGAGCCCAAGAGACCCAGTACTTC. This codes for CASSYSNGAQETQYF.

This clonotype was seen a handful of times. The chain is built from TRBV7-8 and TRBJ2-1, with a tentative D call TRBD2 (5 bases). The CDR3 runs 15 residues. Trimming removed 5 bases at V and 4 bases at J, with 15 bases between. Per the germline V gene, CDR1 is SGHVS and CDR2 is FQNEAQ. The CDR3 DNA sequence: TGTGCCAGCAGCCCACTCAGCGGTTATTACAATGAGCAGTTCTTC. It translates to CASSPLSGYYNEQFF.

This chain connects TRBV4-3 to TRBJ2-2, with D unclear. The CDR3 runs to 16 residues. Germline V CDR1 and CDR2: LGHNA, YSLEER. Trimming stripped 0 bases from V and 1 base from J, with 9 bases between. The CDR3 protein is CASSQEKGRNTGELFF. CDR3 coding DNA: TGCGCCAGCAGCCAAGAAAAGGGTCGGAACACCGGGGAGCTGTTTTTT.

In this sample, this clonotype turned up a few times. V and J are TRBV5-6 and TRBJ2-2; D not resolved. Germline V CDR1 and CDR2: SGHDT, YYEEEE. V was clipped by 4 bases and J by 7 bases, with 17 bases between them. The CDR3 is 15 amino acids. CDR3 in amino acids: CASSASLVRIGELFF. Written as DNA, the CDR3 is TGTGCCAGCAGCGCTTCGCTAGTGAGGATCGGGGAGCTGTTTTTT.

This clonotype was seen only a few times. The J gene is TRBJ2-5, the V gene TRBV7-2, with 10 bases identical to TRBD2. The V gene end was trimmed by 6 bases and the J gene end by 5 bases; junction bases not matched to a gene: 9. Per the germline V gene, CDR1 is SGHTA and CDR2 is FQGNSA. The CDR3 loop spans 15 amino acids. In DNA form, the CDR3 reads TGTGCCAGCAGTCCTAGCGGGAGCGGATGGGAGACCCAGTACTTC. Translated, it gives CASSPSGSGWETQYF.

This clonotype has only a few counts. The J gene is TRBJ2-1, the V gene TRBV20-1; D is perhaps TRBD2 (6 bases). The length of the CDR3 is 13 residues. In germline, CDR1 is DFQATT, CDR2 SNEGSKA (reference sequence). With 5 bases removed from V and 9 bases from J, the gap between germline ends came to 17 bases. The CDR3 spells CSASPRTTAEQFF. In nucleotides, the CDR3 is TGCAGTGCTTCCCCCCGGACTACCGCTGAGCAGTTCTTC.

In its sample, this clonotype was seen a few times. This chain links TRBV5-6 with TRBJ1-1; 7 bases line up with TRBD1. The germline CDR1 and CDR2 sequences are SGHDT and YYEEEE. This CDR3 comprises 14 residues. V shed 5 bases, J shed 3 bases, and the junction held 7 bases outside the gene matches. The CDR3 bases are TGTGCCAGCAGTTTCGGAGGGGGCGACACTGAAGCTTTCTTT. Translation: CASSFGGGDTEAFF.

The V gene is TRBV7-3, the J gene TRBJ2-1, with 7 bases aligning to TRBD2. The germline V gene has CDR1 SGHTA and CDR2 FQGTGA. The CDR3 spans 13 residues. The V gene end was trimmed by 5 bases and the J gene end by 9 bases; junction bases not matched to a gene: 7. The DNA for the CDR3 is TGTGCCAGCAGCCGCGGGGAGGGGACTGAGCAGTTCTTC. This gives the protein CASSRGEGTEQFF.

V is TRBV7-9 and J is TRBJ2-3; TRBD2 is a possible D gene (6 bases). Trimming shortened V by 5 bases and J by 2 bases, and 17 bases separated the two germline ends. Germline V gene lookup returns CDR1 SEHNR and CDR2 FQNEAQ (reference sequence). The length of the CDR3 is 16 residues. CDR3: CASSRWAGPNTDTQYF. CDR3 coding DNA: TGTGCCAGCAGCCGTTGGGCGGGACCCAACACAGATACGCAGTATTTT.

The chain employs TRBV29-1 and TRBJ2-7; D remains unclear. Germline CDR1 is SQVTM and CDR2 is ANQGSEA. Trimming pared 8 bases from V and 5 bases from J, leaving 7 bases between. CDR3 length equals 9 residues. The CDR3 DNA reads as TGCAGCCCGGGCGACGAGCAGTACTTC. This codes for CSPGDEQYF.

The table lists this clonotype with a few counts. The V gene is TRBV10-3, the J gene TRBJ2-1; TRBD2 aligns across 12 bases. J gave up 7 bases and V 2 bases, and 6 bases lay outside the gene matches. CDR3 length: 16 residues. Germline-derived CDR1 and CDR2 are ENHRY and SYGVKD. Here the CDR3 reads CAISESLAGGGNEQFF. CDR3 sequence (DNA): TGTGCCATCAGTGAGAGTCTAGCGGGAGGGGGTAATGAGCAGTTCTTC.

This chain connects TRBV9 to TRBJ2-1; weak D call: TRBD2 (5 bases). V was pared by 0 bases and J by 8 bases, with 15 bases between. CDR3 length: 15 amino acids. Germline V gene sequence: CDR1 SGDLS, CDR2 YYNGEE. CDR3 sequence: CASSVAGELSYEQFF. CDR3 DNA: TGTGCCAGCAGCGTAGCCGGGGAGCTGTCCTATGAGCAGTTCTTC.

This clonotype has more than one count but fewer than ten. The chain employs TRBV12-3 or TRBV12-4 and TRBJ1-2; 9 nucleotides agree with TRBD1. The CDR3 spans 14 residues. The J segment lost 2 bases and the V segment lost 6 bases, leaving 4 bases of the junction unmatched. The CDR3, as DNA: TGTGCCAGCAGAATCGGACAGGGGAACTATGGCTACACCTTC. The encoded protein is CASRIGQGNYGYTF.

This chain uses TRBV15 with TRBJ2-3; 8 positions agree with TRBD1. The CDR3 sequence is 17 residues long. The germline gives CDR1 LNHNV, CDR2 YYDKDF (reference sequence). Unmatched junction bases numbered 9, after V lost 2 bases and J lost 2 bases. Here the CDR3 reads CATSRTSGTGYTDTQYF. DNA of the CDR3: TGTGCCACCAGCAGAACATCCGGGACAGGCTACACAGATACGCAGTATTTT.

The chain recombines TRBV7-2 with TRBJ2-5; unclear D gene. The CDR3 has 14 residues. V lost 5 bases, J lost 5 bases, and 15 bases lay in between. CDR1 is SGHTA and CDR2 is FQGNSA in the germline V gene. CDR3 loop: CASSGSFVSETQYF. Written as DNA, the CDR3 is TGTGCCAGCAGCGGGTCCTTTGTTAGTGAGACCCAGTACTTC.

The rearrangement links TRBV5-1 to TRBJ2-3, with D possibly matching TRBD2 (6 bases). This CDR3 region has 14 residues. Germline V gene lookup returns CDR1 SGHRS and CDR2 YFSETQ. The V gene lost 5 bases and the J gene lost 5 bases, with 15 bases spanning the gap. The CDR3 sequence is CASSGGAQEDTQYF. The CDR3 DNA follows: TGCGCCAGCAGTGGAGGGGCCCAGGAAGATACGCAGTATTTT.

This rearrangement joins TRBV5-1 to TRBJ2-1, with 11 bases identical to TRBD2. Germline CDR1 reads SGHRS; CDR2 reads YFSETQ. This CDR3 comprises 14 residues. The V segment lost 4 bases and the J segment 9 bases; nucleotides outside the gene matches: 6. The CDR3 DNA follows: TGCGCCAGCAGCGTGGGACTAGCGGCGCCTGAGCAGTTCTTC. It codes for CASSVGLAAPEQFF.